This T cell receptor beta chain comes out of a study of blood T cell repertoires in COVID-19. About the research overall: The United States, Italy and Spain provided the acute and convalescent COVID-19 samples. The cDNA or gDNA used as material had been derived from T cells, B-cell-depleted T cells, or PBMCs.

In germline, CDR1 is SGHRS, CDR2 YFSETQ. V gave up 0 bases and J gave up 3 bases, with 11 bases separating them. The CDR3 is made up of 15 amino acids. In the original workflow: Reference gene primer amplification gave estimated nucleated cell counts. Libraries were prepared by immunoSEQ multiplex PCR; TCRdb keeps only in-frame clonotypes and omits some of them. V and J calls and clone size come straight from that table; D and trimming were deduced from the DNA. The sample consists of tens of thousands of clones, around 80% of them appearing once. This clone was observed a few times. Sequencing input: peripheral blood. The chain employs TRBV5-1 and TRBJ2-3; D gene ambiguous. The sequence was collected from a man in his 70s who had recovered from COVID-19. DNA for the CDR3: TGCGCCAGCAGCTTGGCTGTCCTACTGACAGATACGCAGTATTTT. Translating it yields CASSLAVLLTDTQYF.